This note documents a single T cell receptor (beta chain) sequence. The repertoire was sequenced with immunoSEQ multiplex PCR; TCRdb's copy has only in-frame clones and lacks some. The sample yields about 60,000 clones, approximately 80% seen once. The record originates from a study of blood T cell repertoires in COVID-19. On the study more broadly: COVID-19 samples, acute and convalescent, were from the United States, Italy and Spain.

The sample comprised peripheral blood. This clonotype was sampled from a human donor in a cohort sampled during active COVID-19.

DNA of the CDR3: TGCAGCGTGACCGCTGGGACTAGCTGGCACCTCTCATCGGGGGGCTATGGCTACACCTTC. This gives the protein CSVTAGTSWHLSSGGYGYTF. The chain combines TRBV29-1 with TRBJ1-2, with TRBD1 as a possible D gene (5 bases). V shed 6 bases and J shed 4 bases, with 36 bases lying between them. Germline CDR1 is SQVTM and CDR2 is ANQGSEA. The CDR3 is 20 residues long.